This entry lists 7 T cell receptor beta chains sequenced from one sample in a study of blood T cell repertoires in COVID-19. Sequencing used immunoSEQ multiplex PCR; TCRdb keeps in-frame clones, though not all of them. Of about 82,000 clones listed, around 82% are singletons. Source material: peripheral blood. The receptors stem from a woman aged 55 to 70 with acute or convalescent COVID-19.

The V and J genes are TRBV7-8 and TRBJ1-2; maybe TRBD1 (6 bases). The CDR3 totals 13 residues. Trimming took 1 base from V and 4 from J, leaving 7 bases between them. Germline V gene data show CDR1 as SGHVS and CDR2 as FQNEAQ. The CDR3 spells CASSLGQVYGYTF. In DNA form, the CDR3 reads TGTGCCAGCAGCTTAGGACAGGTCTATGGCTACACCTTC. Full variable domain (outside the CDR3, taken from reference TRBV7-8 and TRBJ1-2): GAGVSQSPRYKVAKRGQDVALRCDPISGHVSLFWYQQALGQGPEFLTYFQNEAQLDKSGLPSDRFFAERPEGSVSTLKIQRTQQEDSAVYLCASSLGQVYGYTFGSGTRLTVV.

This chain links TRBV19 with TRBJ2-7; TRBD1 agrees at 9 bases. This CDR3 has 16 amino acids. Losses at the gene ends were 4 bases for V and 0 bases for J; bases not matched to a gene: 7. Germline-derived CDR1 and CDR2 are LNHDA and SQIVND (reference sequence). The CDR3 loop reads CASSREGQGTSYEQYF. DNA of the CDR3: TGTGCCAGTAGTAGAGAGGGACAGGGAACCTCCTACGAGCAGTACTTC.

V gene TRBV27 combines with J gene TRBJ2-7; 9 bases are a match to TRBD2. In germline, CDR1 is MNHEY, CDR2 SMNVEV (reference sequence). The V gene end was trimmed by 4 bases and the J gene end by 4 bases; junction bases not matched to a gene: 5. This CDR3 is 14 amino acids long. This CDR3 is CASSSPTSGYEQYF. DNA of the CDR3: TGTGCCAGCAGTTCCCCGACTAGCGGATACGAGCAGTACTTC.

This clone was picked up a small number of times. The chain employs TRBV10-3 and TRBJ2-7; no definite D call. V lost 3 bases and J 0 bases, leaving 3 bases between the germline ends. The CDR3 contains 12 residues. Germline V gives CDR1 ENHRY, CDR2 SYGVKD. The chain's CDR3 is CAISDGSYEQYF. The CDR3 nucleotides are TGTGCCATCAGTGACGGCTCCTACGAGCAGTACTTC.

The gene calls are TRBV7-9 and TRBJ2-1, with TRBD1 matching 7 bases. The V and J ends lost 2 bases and 0 bases, in that order; junction bases with no gene match: 10. Germline CDR1 is SEHNR and CDR2 is FQNEAQ (reference sequence). This CDR3 region has 18 residues. The DNA for the CDR3 is TGTGCCAGCAGCTTAAGAGGGGCGACAGGGAGCTCCTACAATGAGCAGTTCTTC. Protein product: CASSLRGATGSSYNEQFF.

This chain connects TRBV7-3 to TRBJ2-5, with D possibly matching TRBD1 (5 bases). V lost 2 bases, J lost 4 bases, and 11 bases lay in between. CDR3 size: 14 residues. Germline CDR1 reads SGHTA; CDR2 reads FQGTGA. The CDR3 loop reads CASSLLGPRETQYF. The CDR3 DNA follows: TGTGCCAGCAGCTTACTGGGGCCCCGAGAGACCCAGTACTTC.

The chain uses TRBV15 and TRBJ1-5, with TRBD1 identical over 9 bases. There are 16 residues in the CDR3. The germline V gene encodes CDR1 LNHNV and CDR2 YYDKDF (reference sequence). Trimming at V came to 0 bases and at J to 5 bases, leaving 5 bases not matched to a gene. In DNA form, the CDR3 reads TGTGCCACCAGCAGAGACAGGACAGGGGCTTATCAGCCCCAGCATTTT. It specifies CATSRDRTGAYQPQHF. Full variable domain (missing parts from reference TRBV15 and TRBJ1-5): DAMVIQNPRYQVTQFGKPVTLSCSQTLNHNVMYWYQQKSSQAPKLLFHYYDKDFNNEADTPDNFQSRRPNTSFCFLDIRSPGLGDTAMYLCATSRDRTGAYQPQHFGDGTRLSIL.